One sample yielded the 21 T cell receptor beta chains listed below, sequenced in a study of CD8+ T cells in alopecia areata. Extraction of RNA preceded its reverse transcription into cDNA, which served as the sequencing template. Libraries were prepared by immunoSEQ multiplex PCR; TCRdb keeps only in-frame clonotypes and omits some of them. The sample contains some 110,000 clones, less than 45% of which appear only once. The sequenced sample was CD4+ T cells sorted from blood. These receptors were taken from a human donor with alopecia areata.

The chain combines TRBV25-1 with TRBJ1-2, with a tentative D call TRBD1 (5 bases). V was shortened by 6 bases and J by 4 bases, with 12 bases between the two germline ends. This CDR3 spans 13 amino acids. From germline, CDR1 is MGHDK and CDR2 SYGVNS. The CDR3: CASRPQGGYGYTF. In nucleotides, the CDR3 is TGTGCCAGCAGGCCCCAGGGAGGCTATGGCTACACCTTC.

The rearrangement uses TRBV7-9 and TRBJ1-5; no firm D call. CDR3 length: 15 residues. Germline loops: CDR1 SEHNR, CDR2 FQNEAQ (reference sequence). Trimming took off 5 bases at V and 0 bases at J, with 11 bases between the two ends. CDR3 in amino acids: CASSPLTNSNQPQHF. Here the CDR3 DNA reads TGTGCCAGCAGCCCCCTCACGAATAGCAATCAGCCCCAGCATTTT. The full variable domain, with the rest looked up from reference TRBV7-9 and TRBJ1-5, is DTGVSQNPRHKITKRGQNVTFRCDPISEHNRLYWYRQTLGQGPEFLTYFQNEAQLEKSRLLSDRFSAERPKGSFSTLEIQRTEQGDSAMYLCASSPLTNSNQPQHFGDGTRLSIL.

The chain's CDR3 is CASGTGSSYEQYF. The CDR3 nucleotides are TGTGCCAGCGGGACCGGGAGCTCCTACGAGCAGTACTTC. V and J are TRBV11-2 and TRBJ2-7, with TRBD2 as a possible D gene (6 bases). The V gene lost 8 bases and the J gene lost 0 bases, with 11 bases spanning the gap. The CDR3 is 13 amino acids. Germline CDR1 reads SGHAT; CDR2 reads FQNNGV.

This clone was seen a few times. This rearrangement joins TRBV29-1 to TRBJ2-7, with D maybe TRBD2 (6 bases). The CDR3 totals 11 residues. Trimming cost V 7 bases and J 3 bases, with 10 bases left between them. Germline values: CDR1 SQVTM, CDR2 ANQGSEA. The DNA of the CDR3 is TGCAGCGCTCGGGACTTCTACGAGCAGTACTTC. It encodes CSARDFYEQYF.

The rearrangement joins TRBV29-1 to TRBJ1-6; no firm D call. Germline CDR1 reads SQVTM; CDR2 reads ANQGSEA. With 4 bases removed from V and 5 bases from J, the gap between germline ends came to 6 bases. The CDR3 has 12 residues. Here the CDR3 reads CSVGQDNSPLHF. As DNA, the CDR3 is TGCAGCGTTGGTCAGGATAATTCACCCCTCCACTTT.

In its sample, this clone was seen many times. The rearrangement joins TRBV10-3 to TRBJ1-1; D ambiguous. The germline V gene has CDR1 ENHRY and CDR2 SYGVKD. Trimming cost V 10 bases and J 3 bases, with 12 bases left between them. This CDR3 has 12 residues. CDR3 amino acids: CASRLEDTEAFF. The CDR3 nucleotides read TGTGCCAGCCGACTTGAGGACACTGAAGCTTTCTTT.

The chain couples TRBV10-1 to TRBJ2-3; TRBD2 is a possible D gene (5 bases). V lost 7 bases, J lost 6 bases, and 26 bases lay in between. The CDR3 is 17 amino acids. Per the germline V gene, CDR1 is WNHNN and CDR2 is SYGVQD (reference sequence). CDR3 in amino acids: CASNKGDGGSKQDTQYF. CDR3 nucleotides: TGCGCCAGCAACAAAGGTGATGGAGGATCTAAACAGGATACGCAGTATTTT.

This clone was detected only a few times. The gene calls are TRBV15 and TRBJ2-7; D ambiguous. Germline-derived CDR1 and CDR2 are LNHNV and YYDKDF (reference sequence). Trimming removed 1 base from V and 6 bases from J, with 7 bases in between. The CDR3 totals 12 residues. The CDR3 DNA sequence: TGTGCCACCAGCAGAGCGGTCGGCGAGCAGTACTTC. This sequence encodes CATSRAVGEQYF.

The rearrangement joins TRBV27 to TRBJ2-4; 10 bases line up with TRBD1. CDR3 length equals 15 residues. V was pared by 1 base and J by 9 bases, with 6 bases of the junction left unmatched. Germline V gene data show CDR1 as MNHEY and CDR2 as SMNVEV (reference sequence). The CDR3 protein is CASSLWTGGRGIQYF. For the CDR3, the DNA is TGTGCCAGCAGTTTATGGACAGGGGGGAGGGGCATTCAGTACTTC.

The chain recombines TRBV5-6 with TRBJ1-2, with D perhaps matching TRBD1 (6 bases). There are 15 residues in the CDR3. Germline loops: CDR1 SGHDT, CDR2 YYEEEE. The V gene lost 0 bases and the J gene lost 2 bases, with 11 bases spanning the gap. CDR3 DNA: TGTGCCAGCAGCTTGGACGGCAGGGGCAACTATGGCTACACCTTC. Residues: CASSLDGRGNYGYTF.

The CDR3 nucleotides are TGTGCCAGCACGGGGGCTGGGGCCAACGTCCTGACTTTC. Amino acids: CASTGAGANVLTF. The rearrangement uses TRBV7-9 and TRBJ2-6, with D maybe TRBD2 (6 bases). Germline lookup yields CDR1 SEHNR and CDR2 FQNEAQ (reference sequence). V lost 7 bases and J 2 bases, leaving 6 bases between the germline ends. CDR3 length equals 13 residues.

The J gene is TRBJ1-5, the V gene TRBV5-1, with 7 bases lining up with TRBD1. Germline assignment: CDR1 SGHRS and CDR2 YFSETQ. CDR3 length equals 15 residues. Trimming at V came to 4 bases and at J to 1 base, leaving 5 bases not matched to a gene. DNA of the CDR3: TGCGCCAGCAGCCCACAGGGGCTGAGCAATCAGCCCCAGCATTTT. It translates to CASSPQGLSNQPQHF.

This chain links TRBV25-1 with TRBJ2-7; D possibly matches TRBD1 or TRBD2 (5 bases each). V was shortened by 2 bases and J by 4 bases, with 18 bases between the two germline ends. CDR1 MGHDK and CDR2 SYGVNS come from the germline V gene. The CDR3 has 16 residues. This CDR3 reads CASSEHPGSGGYEQYF. The CDR3 DNA sequence: TGTGCCAGCAGTGAACACCCAGGGTCTGGAGGATACGAGCAGTACTTC.

This chain joins TRBV30 and TRBJ2-5, with 8 bases identical to TRBD1. In germline, CDR1 is GTSNPN, CDR2 SVGIG (reference sequence). The CDR3 has 17 residues. V shed 1 base and J 1 base; nucleotides not matched to a gene: 11. CDR3: CAWSASWGRGLQETQYF. The DNA for the CDR3 is TGTGCCTGGAGTGCCAGCTGGGGCAGGGGGCTCCAAGAGACCCAGTACTTC.

The chain has TRBV30 and TRBJ1-1, with D unclear. Per the germline V gene, CDR1 is GTSNPN and CDR2 is SVGIG (reference sequence). This CDR3 is 14 amino acids long. Trimming took off 0 bases at V and 5 bases at J, with 13 bases between the two ends. The chain's CDR3 is CAWSVLMGETEAFF. In DNA form, the CDR3 reads TGTGCCTGGAGTGTACTAATGGGAGAGACTGAAGCTTTCTTT.

The chain joins TRBV29-1 to TRBJ2-1; D is unclear. The germline V gene encodes CDR1 SQVTM and CDR2 ANQGSEA. Trimming left V 7 bases short and J 9 bases short, with 25 bases between. The CDR3 consists of 15 residues. CDR3 DNA: TGCAGCGCCACGCAGCAGGTATGGCAGGCCGGTGAGCAGTTCTTC. This codes for CSATQQVWQAGEQFF.

This clone came up a few times. CDR3 nucleotide sequence: TGTGCCAGCAGTTTCGCTCAGGGCTCCTACGAGCAGTACTTC. It codes for CASSFAQGSYEQYF. J is TRBJ2-7 and V is TRBV28, with D maybe TRBD1 (5 bases). V lost 3 bases to trimming and J lost 0 bases, with 9 bases between them. Looked up from germline, CDR1 is MDHEN and CDR2 is SYDVKM. The CDR3 runs to 14 residues.

There are many counts of this clone. This chain connects TRBV14 to TRBJ2-3; no firm D call. From germline, CDR1 is SGHDN and CDR2 FVKESK. The CDR3 has 15 amino acids. V shed 2 bases and J shed 1 base, with 10 bases lying between them. Written as DNA, the CDR3 is TGTGCCAGCAGCCAAAAGCCTTCTCGCACAGATACGCAGTATTTT. As protein: CASSQKPSRTDTQYF.

This clone was recorded many times. This chain connects TRBV4-2 to TRBJ1-1; maybe TRBD1 (5 bases). V gave up 2 bases and J gave up 1 base, with 14 bases separating them. Germline V lookup: CDR1 LGHNA, CDR2 YNFKEQ. CDR3 length equals 16 residues. The DNA for the CDR3 is TGTGCCAGCAGCCAACCATTCAACAGGCAGAACACTGAAGCTTTCTTT. Amino acids: CASSQPFNRQNTEAFF.

This clone was observed a handful of times. V usage is TRBV7-8 and J usage is TRBJ2-6; no clear D. V was pared by 8 bases and J by 0 bases, with 11 bases between. The germline gives CDR1 SGHVS, CDR2 FQNEAQ. The CDR3 covers 15 residues. The CDR3 DNA sequence: TGTGCCAGCGGATACCAACCCTCTGGGGCCAACGTCCTGACTTTC. It yields the protein CASGYQPSGANVLTF.

The chain couples TRBV29-1 to TRBJ1-2; tentatively, D is TRBD1 (5 bases). V was trimmed by 0 bases and J by 3 bases, leaving 11 bases between them. CDR1 and CDR2 from the germline V gene are SQVTM and ANQGSEA. CDR3 length: 14 amino acids. CDR3 residues: CSVEDQQGYYGYTF. DNA of the CDR3: TGCAGCGTTGAAGATCAGCAGGGTTACTATGGCTACACCTTC.